This TCR beta chain was captured in a study of blood T cell repertoires in COVID-19. At the level of the study: The study drew acute and convalescent COVID-19 samples from the United States, Italy and Spain.

The sample holds a few counts of this clone. CDR1 is SNHLY and CDR2 is FYNNEI in the germline V gene. The CDR3 has 13 amino acids. The V end lost 3 bases, the J end lost 12 bases, and 14 bases lay between the germline ends. Data came from immunoSEQ multiplex PCR; TCRdb stores just in-frame clones and leaves some out. The sample contains roughly 350,000 clones, approximately 81% of which appear only once. This clonotype originated in a young woman with acute or convalescent COVID-19. The sequencing input was peripheral blood. The chain employs TRBV2 and TRBJ1-4, with D perhaps matching TRBD1 (6 bases). DNA for the CDR3: TGTGCCAGCAGTGAGCAGGGGAAAGGGGAACTGTTTTTT. It encodes CASSEQGKGELFF.